This is a list of T cell receptor beta chains from one sample in a study of vaccination and CD4 T cells after COVID-19. One entry per CDR3 protein, called by TCRdb with MiXCR from the PCR reads. The data contain approximately 22,000 distinct CDR3 sequences, less than 35% of them singletons. Which antigens these TCRs recognize remains unknown. The sample was CD4+ T cells from blood, cultured in vitro, taken about 7 months after SARS-CoV-2 vaccination. These receptor sequences come from a human donor who had recovered from COVID-19. The CDR3 runs from the conserved cysteine through the conserved F or W. A D gene is named only where the DNA matches it firmly. Only some rows state a clone size, as once, few, many or a class for expanded clones.

CDR3aa: CASISFNEQFF; CDR3nt: TGTGCCAGCATAAGCTTTAATGAGCAGTTCTTC; abundance: NA; d_gene: NA; v_gene: TRBV6-1; j_gene: TRBJ2-1
CDR3aa: CASSRTGTSGRGSTDTQYF; CDR3nt: TGTGCCAGCAGCCGGACCGGGACTAGCGGGAGAGGGAGCACAGATACGCAGTATTTT; abundance: NA; d_gene: TRBD2; v_gene: TRBV4-2; j_gene: TRBJ2-3
CDR3aa: CSASRDRGNTEAFF; CDR3nt: TGCAGTGCCTCCAGGGACAGGGGGAACACTGAAGCTTTCTTT; abundance: few; d_gene: TRBD1; v_gene: TRBV20-1; j_gene: TRBJ1-1
CDR3aa: CASNDGGASNEKLFF; CDR3nt: TGTGCCAGCAACGACGGAGGGGCTTCTAATGAAAAACTGTTTTTT; abundance: NA; d_gene: NA; v_gene: TRBV28; j_gene: TRBJ1-4
CDR3aa: CASTIGLAGQETQYF; CDR3nt: TGTGCCAGCACGATCGGACTAGCGGGGCAAGAGACCCAGTACTTC; abundance: NA; d_gene: TRBD2; v_gene: TRBV2; j_gene: TRBJ2-5
CDR3aa: CASSSAVAGLTGELFF; CDR3nt: TGTGCCAGCAGCTCCGCGGTAGCGGGACTCACCGGGGAGCTGTTTTTT; abundance: NA; d_gene: TRBD2; v_gene: TRBV7-9; j_gene: TRBJ2-2
CDR3aa: CASSYTVAGINTDTQYF; CDR3nt: TGTGCCAGCAGTTACACTGTAGCGGGGATAAACACAGATACGCAGTATTTT; abundance: few; d_gene: TRBD2; v_gene: TRBV6-5; j_gene: TRBJ2-3
CDR3aa: CSASSQPRGLQSQYF; CDR3nt: TGCAGTGCTAGTAGCCAGCCTCGAGGGCTGCAGTCCCAGTACTTC; abundance: medium-sized; d_gene: NA; v_gene: TRBV20-1; j_gene: TRBJ2-5
CDR3aa: CASREGLGVVQETQYF; CDR3nt: TGTGCCAGCAGAGAGGGACTAGGAGTAGTACAAGAGACCCAGTACTTC; abundance: NA; d_gene: TRBD2; v_gene: TRBV6-1; j_gene: TRBJ2-5
CDR3aa: CSARFSTSGRYYNEQFF; CDR3nt: TGCAGTGCTAGATTCTCAACCAGCGGGAGGTATTACAATGAGCAGTTCTTC; abundance: NA; d_gene: TRBD2; v_gene: TRBV20-1; j_gene: TRBJ2-1
CDR3aa: CASRPLSETQYF; CDR3nt: TGTGCCAGCAGACCCTTGAGTGAGACCCAGTACTTC; abundance: few; d_gene: NA; v_gene: TRBV7-9; j_gene: TRBJ2-5
CDR3aa: CASSLADRGSRSETQYF; CDR3nt: TGCGCCAGCAGCTTGGCCGACCGCGGGAGTAGGTCGGAGACCCAGTACTTC; abundance: NA; d_gene: TRBD2; v_gene: TRBV5-1; j_gene: TRBJ2-5
CDR3aa: CASSLFLAVDVWVNYEQYF; CDR3nt: TGTGCCAGCAGTTTATTTCTAGCGGTAGACGTTTGGGTCAACTACGAGCAGTACTTC; abundance: NA; d_gene: TRBD2; v_gene: TRBV28; j_gene: TRBJ2-7
CDR3aa: CASSLVLYEQYF; CDR3nt: TGTGCCAGCAGCCTAGTTCTCTACGAGCAGTACTTC; abundance: NA; d_gene: NA; v_gene: TRBV28; j_gene: TRBJ2-7
CDR3aa: CASSVTSGRVHEQYF; CDR3nt: TGTGCCAGCAGTGTGACTAGCGGGAGAGTTCACGAGCAGTACTTC; abundance: NA; d_gene: TRBD2; v_gene: TRBV28; j_gene: TRBJ2-7
CDR3aa: CAISELSIGQPQHF; CDR3nt: TGTGCCATCAGTGAATTATCCATTGGACAGCCCCAGCATTTT; abundance: few; d_gene: NA; v_gene: TRBV10-3; j_gene: TRBJ1-5
CDR3aa: CSASPSVHNEQFF; CDR3nt: TGCAGTGCTAGTCCTAGCGTCCACAATGAGCAGTTCTTC; abundance: NA; d_gene: NA; v_gene: TRBV20-1; j_gene: TRBJ2-1
CDR3aa: CASGLREGETQYF; CDR3nt: TGTGCCAGCGGCCTCCGGGAGGGAGAGACCCAGTACTTC; abundance: NA; d_gene: TRBD2; v_gene: TRBV12-3/TRBV12-4; j_gene: TRBJ2-5
CDR3aa: CSASPRAAYEQYF; CDR3nt: TGCAGTGCTAGCCCCCGGGCTGCCTACGAGCAGTACTTC; abundance: NA; d_gene: NA; v_gene: TRBV20-1; j_gene: TRBJ2-7
CDR3aa: CASRRQVGNYEQYF; CDR3nt: TGTGCCAGCAGGAGACAGGTGGGGAACTACGAGCAGTACTTC; abundance: once; d_gene: NA; v_gene: TRBV27; j_gene: TRBJ2-7
CDR3aa: CASNQGSSGNTIYF; CDR3nt: TGTGCCAGTAACCAGGGGAGCTCTGGAAACACCATATATTTT; abundance: NA; d_gene: NA; v_gene: TRBV19; j_gene: TRBJ1-3
CDR3aa: CASRPSGSRAGELFF; CDR3nt: TGTGCCAGCAGACCTAGCGGGAGTCGGGCCGGGGAGCTGTTTTTT; abundance: few; d_gene: TRBD2; v_gene: TRBV7-3; j_gene: TRBJ2-2
CDR3aa: CASSGGHSAFF; CDR3nt: TGTGCCAGTTCGGGTGGACATAGCGCTTTCTTT; abundance: NA; d_gene: NA; v_gene: TRBV19; j_gene: TRBJ1-1
CDR3aa: CSARDLRSAHNEQFF; CDR3nt: TGCAGTGCTAGAGATTTGCGTAGCGCTCACAATGAGCAGTTCTTC; abundance: few; d_gene: NA; v_gene: TRBV20-1; j_gene: TRBJ2-1
CDR3aa: CSAKLRGARNEQYF; CDR3nt: TGCAGTGCAAAACTTCGGGGGGCGCGAAACGAGCAGTACTTC; abundance: NA; d_gene: NA; v_gene: TRBV20-1; j_gene: TRBJ2-7
CDR3aa: CASSHSTNRPAEYEQYF; CDR3nt: TGTGCCAGCAGCCACTCCACTAATAGACCAGCGGAGTACGAGCAGTACTTC; abundance: NA; d_gene: NA; v_gene: TRBV7-2; j_gene: TRBJ2-7
CDR3aa: CASSPGQYQETQYF; CDR3nt: TGTGCCAGCTCCCCGGGACAGTACCAAGAGACCCAGTACTTC; abundance: NA; d_gene: TRBD1; v_gene: TRBV18; j_gene: TRBJ2-5
CDR3aa: CSAPRTSGISGEQFF; CDR3nt: TGCAGTGCTCCACGGACTAGCGGGATATCTGGTGAGCAGTTCTTC; abundance: NA; d_gene: TRBD2; v_gene: TRBV20-1; j_gene: TRBJ2-1
CDR3aa: CASSPGQGRDSGRAGEQFF; CDR3nt: TGTGCCAGCAGCCCCGGACAGGGGAGGGATAGCGGGAGGGCCGGGGAGCAATTCTTC; abundance: NA; d_gene: TRBD2; v_gene: TRBV27; j_gene: TRBJ2-1
CDR3aa: CASVPQQGMETQYF; CDR3nt: TGTGCCAGCGTCCCCCAACAGGGCATGGAGACCCAGTACTTC; abundance: NA; d_gene: NA; v_gene: TRBV2; j_gene: TRBJ2-5
CDR3aa: CATSDPIYNEQFF; CDR3nt: TGTGCCACCAGTGACCCAATTTACAATGAGCAGTTCTTC; abundance: NA; d_gene: NA; v_gene: TRBV24-1; j_gene: TRBJ2-1
CDR3aa: CASSQATPGAGGTHEQFF; CDR3nt: TGCGCCAGCAGCCAAGCTACGCCCGGGGCGGGAGGGACCCATGAGCAGTTCTTC; abundance: NA; d_gene: TRBD2; v_gene: TRBV4-1; j_gene: TRBJ2-1
CDR3aa: CASRTDRVRRAEAFF; CDR3nt: TGTGCCAGCAGGACAGACAGGGTCCGAAGGGCTGAAGCTTTCTTT; abundance: NA; d_gene: TRBD1; v_gene: TRBV28; j_gene: TRBJ1-1
CDR3aa: CASSLAWTGTSVTDTQYF; CDR3nt: TGTGCCAGCAGCTTAGCCTGGACCGGGACTAGCGTGACAGATACGCAGTATTTT; abundance: NA; d_gene: TRBD2; v_gene: TRBV7-8; j_gene: TRBJ2-3
CDR3aa: CASKREGLALTYEQYF; CDR3nt: TGTGCCAGCAAGAGAGAAGGCCTAGCGTTAACCTACGAGCAGTACTTC; abundance: few; d_gene: NA; v_gene: TRBV6-1; j_gene: TRBJ2-7
CDR3aa: CASSRTVYGYTF; CDR3nt: TGTGCCAGCAGTCGGACAGTCTATGGCTACACCTTC; abundance: few; d_gene: NA; v_gene: TRBV28; j_gene: TRBJ1-2
CDR3aa: CAWRGSGSYEQYF; CDR3nt: TGTGCCTGGAGGGGTAGCGGCTCCTACGAGCAGTACTTC; abundance: once; d_gene: NA; v_gene: TRBV30; j_gene: TRBJ2-7
CDR3aa: CASSLEPSPSYEQYF; CDR3nt: TGTGCCAGCAGCTTAGAACCGAGCCCCTCCTACGAGCAGTACTTC; abundance: NA; d_gene: NA; v_gene: TRBV7-8; j_gene: TRBJ2-7
CDR3aa: CASSKGPYRFRGDEQFF; CDR3nt: TGTGCCAGCAGCAAAGGGCCCTACAGGTTTAGGGGGGATGAGCAGTTCTTC; abundance: few; d_gene: NA; v_gene: TRBV21-1; j_gene: TRBJ2-1
CDR3aa: CASSLVLSPDTQYF; CDR3nt: TGTGCCAGCAGCTTAGTGCTAAGCCCAGATACGCAGTATTTT; abundance: NA; d_gene: NA; v_gene: TRBV7-2; j_gene: TRBJ2-3
CDR3aa: CSARDRTGNYGYTF; CDR3nt: TGCAGTGCTAGAGATAGGACAGGGAACTATGGCTACACCTTC; abundance: NA; d_gene: TRBD1; v_gene: TRBV20-1; j_gene: TRBJ1-2
CDR3aa: CASSLDQGVEQFF; CDR3nt: TGTGCCAGCAGCTTAGATCAGGGTGTCGAGCAGTTCTTC; abundance: NA; d_gene: NA; v_gene: TRBV11-2; j_gene: TRBJ2-1
CDR3aa: CASSLGLAGQETQYF; CDR3nt: TGTGCCAGCAGCCTGGGACTAGCGGGACAAGAGACCCAGTACTTC; abundance: NA; d_gene: TRBD2; v_gene: TRBV7-2; j_gene: TRBJ2-5
CDR3aa: CASSLATSGNQETQYF; CDR3nt: TGTGCCAGCAGCTTGGCGACTAGCGGAAATCAAGAGACCCAGTACTTC; abundance: NA; d_gene: TRBD2; v_gene: TRBV5-4; j_gene: TRBJ2-5
CDR3aa: CSARRGSTDTQYF; CDR3nt: TGCAGTGCTAGACGAGGTAGCACAGATACGCAGTATTTT; abundance: few; d_gene: NA; v_gene: TRBV20-1; j_gene: TRBJ2-3
CDR3aa: CASSRTKETQYF; CDR3nt: TGTGCCAGCAGTCGGACTAAAGAGACCCAGTACTTC; abundance: NA; d_gene: NA; v_gene: TRBV7-9; j_gene: TRBJ2-5
CDR3aa: CASRVSNQPQHF; CDR3nt: TGTGCCAGCAGGGTAAGCAATCAGCCCCAGCATTTT; abundance: NA; d_gene: NA; v_gene: TRBV28; j_gene: TRBJ1-5
CDR3aa: CASSFFGGGGSTDTQYF; CDR3nt: TGTGCCAGCAGCTTCTTTGGCGGGGGGGGTAGCACAGATACGCAGTATTTT; abundance: NA; d_gene: TRBD2; v_gene: TRBV7-2; j_gene: TRBJ2-3
CDR3aa: CASSQGAGRNMNTEAFF; CDR3nt: TGTGCCAGTAGCCAGGGGGCCGGGCGAAACATGAACACTGAAGCTTTCTTT; abundance: NA; d_gene: TRBD1; v_gene: TRBV19; j_gene: TRBJ1-1
CDR3aa: CASEGGSSEQYF; CDR3nt: TGTGCCAGCGAAGGGGGGTCGAGCGAGCAGTACTTC; abundance: NA; d_gene: NA; v_gene: TRBV7-9; j_gene: TRBJ2-7
CDR3aa: CSARYGGNSYEQYF; CDR3nt: TGCAGTGCTAGATATGGGGGAAATTCCTACGAGCAGTACTTC; abundance: few; d_gene: NA; v_gene: TRBV20-1; j_gene: TRBJ2-7
CDR3aa: CASSTRYQETQYF; CDR3nt: TGTGCCAGTAGTACCAGGTACCAAGAGACCCAGTACTTC; abundance: medium-sized; d_gene: NA; v_gene: TRBV19; j_gene: TRBJ2-5
CDR3aa: CASSMTGTSDHEQYF; CDR3nt: TGTGCCAGCAGTATGACCGGGACTAGCGACCACGAGCAGTACTTC; abundance: NA; d_gene: TRBD2; v_gene: TRBV6-2/TRBV6-3; j_gene: TRBJ2-7
CDR3aa: CASSLQGSSGANVLTF; CDR3nt: TGCGCCAGCAGTCTGCAGGGAAGCTCTGGGGCCAACGTCCTGACTTTC; abundance: NA; d_gene: NA; v_gene: TRBV23-1; j_gene: TRBJ2-6